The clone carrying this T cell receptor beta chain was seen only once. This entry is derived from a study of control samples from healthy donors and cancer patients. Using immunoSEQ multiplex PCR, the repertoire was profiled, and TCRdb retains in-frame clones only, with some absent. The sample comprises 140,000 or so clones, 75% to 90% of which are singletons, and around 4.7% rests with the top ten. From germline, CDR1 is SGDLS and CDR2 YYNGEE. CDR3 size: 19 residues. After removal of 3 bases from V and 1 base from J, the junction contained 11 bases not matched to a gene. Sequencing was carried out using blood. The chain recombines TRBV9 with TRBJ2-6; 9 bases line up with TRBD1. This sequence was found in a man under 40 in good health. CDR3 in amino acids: CASSDHSGQGSSGANVLTF. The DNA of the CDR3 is TGTGCCAGCAGCGATCATTCGGGACAGGGCAGTTCTGGGGCCAACGTCCTGACTTTC. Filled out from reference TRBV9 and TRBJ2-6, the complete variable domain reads DSGVTQTPKHLITATGQRVTLRCSPRSGDLSVYWYQQSLDQGLQFLIQYYNGEERAKGNILERFSAQQFPDLHSELNLSSLELGDSALYFCASSDHSGQGSSGANVLTFGAGSRLTVL.